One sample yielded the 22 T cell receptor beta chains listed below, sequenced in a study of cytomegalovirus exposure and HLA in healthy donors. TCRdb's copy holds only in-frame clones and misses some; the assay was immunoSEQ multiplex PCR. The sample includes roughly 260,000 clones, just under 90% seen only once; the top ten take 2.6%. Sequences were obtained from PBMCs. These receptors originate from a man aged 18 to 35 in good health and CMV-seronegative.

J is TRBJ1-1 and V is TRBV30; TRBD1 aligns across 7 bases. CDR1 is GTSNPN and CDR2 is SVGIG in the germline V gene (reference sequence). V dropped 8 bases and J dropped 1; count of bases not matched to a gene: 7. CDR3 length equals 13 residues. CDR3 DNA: TGTGCCGGGGCGGAGGGGGCGAACACTGAAGCTTTCTTT. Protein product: CAGAEGANTEAFF.

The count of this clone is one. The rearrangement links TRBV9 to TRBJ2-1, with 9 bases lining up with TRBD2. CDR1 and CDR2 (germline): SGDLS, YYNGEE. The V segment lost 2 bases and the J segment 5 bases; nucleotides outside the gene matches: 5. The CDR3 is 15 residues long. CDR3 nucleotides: TGTGCCAGCAGCGTGAGGGGACTAGCTGACAATGAGCAGTTCTTC. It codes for CASSVRGLADNEQFF.

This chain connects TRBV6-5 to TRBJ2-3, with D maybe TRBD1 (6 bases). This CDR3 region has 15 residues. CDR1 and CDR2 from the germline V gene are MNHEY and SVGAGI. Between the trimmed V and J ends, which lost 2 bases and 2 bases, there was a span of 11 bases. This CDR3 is CASSYRRTDTDTQYF. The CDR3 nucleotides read TGTGCCAGCAGTTACAGGAGGACAGACACAGATACGCAGTATTTT.

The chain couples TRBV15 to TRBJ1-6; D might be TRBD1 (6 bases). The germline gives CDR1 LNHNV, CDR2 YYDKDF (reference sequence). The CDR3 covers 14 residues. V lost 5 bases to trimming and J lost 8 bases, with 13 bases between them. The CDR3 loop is CATSSGQLDSPLHF. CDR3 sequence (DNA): TGTGCCACCAGCTCCGGACAGCTGGATTCACCCCTCCACTTT.

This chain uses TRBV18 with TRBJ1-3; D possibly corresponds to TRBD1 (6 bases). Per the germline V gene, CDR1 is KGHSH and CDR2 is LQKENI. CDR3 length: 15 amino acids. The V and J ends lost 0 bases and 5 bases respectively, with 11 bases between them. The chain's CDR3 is CASSPPGAGRNTIYF. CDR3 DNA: TGTGCCAGCTCACCACCGGGGGCAGGGAGAAACACCATATATTTT.

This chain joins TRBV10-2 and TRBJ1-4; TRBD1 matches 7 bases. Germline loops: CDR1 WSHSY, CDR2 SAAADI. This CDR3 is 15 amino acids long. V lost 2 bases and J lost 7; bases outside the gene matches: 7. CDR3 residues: CASSERDRAGEKLFF. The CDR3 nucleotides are TGCGCCAGCAGTGAGAGAGACAGGGCGGGTGAAAAACTGTTTTTT.

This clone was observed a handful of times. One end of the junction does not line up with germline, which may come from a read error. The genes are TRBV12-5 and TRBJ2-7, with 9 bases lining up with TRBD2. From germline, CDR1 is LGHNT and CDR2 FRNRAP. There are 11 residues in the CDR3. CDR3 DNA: TGTGCTAGTGGTTTGGGACTAGCGGTGTTCTTC. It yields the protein CASGLGLAVFF.

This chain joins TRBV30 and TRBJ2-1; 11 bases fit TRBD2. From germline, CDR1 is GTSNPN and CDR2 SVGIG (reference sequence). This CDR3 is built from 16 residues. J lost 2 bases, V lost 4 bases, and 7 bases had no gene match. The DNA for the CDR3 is TGTGCCTGGAAGGGACTAGCGGCAATTACCTACAATGAGCAGTTCTTC. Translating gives CAWKGLAAITYNEQFF.

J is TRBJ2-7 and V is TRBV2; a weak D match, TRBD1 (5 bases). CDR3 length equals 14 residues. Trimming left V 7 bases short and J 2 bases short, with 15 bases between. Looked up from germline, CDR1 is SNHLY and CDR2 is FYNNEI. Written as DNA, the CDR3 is TGTGCCAGCAATGGGCAGGGTAATACCTACGAGCAGTACTTC. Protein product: CASNGQGNTYEQYF. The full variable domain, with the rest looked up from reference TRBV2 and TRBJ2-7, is EPEVTQTPSHQVTQMGQEVILRCVPISNHLYFYWYRQILGQKVEFLVSFYNNEISEKSEIFDDQFSVERPDGSNFTLKIRSTKLEDSAMYFCASNGQGNTYEQYFGPGTRLTVT.

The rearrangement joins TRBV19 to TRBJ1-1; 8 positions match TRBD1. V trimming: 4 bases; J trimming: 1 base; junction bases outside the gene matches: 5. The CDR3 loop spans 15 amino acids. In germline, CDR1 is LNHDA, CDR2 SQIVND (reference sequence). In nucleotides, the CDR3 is TGTGCCAGTAGTAGCGTGGACAGGGAGAACACTGAAGCTTTCTTT. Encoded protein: CASSSVDRENTEAFF.

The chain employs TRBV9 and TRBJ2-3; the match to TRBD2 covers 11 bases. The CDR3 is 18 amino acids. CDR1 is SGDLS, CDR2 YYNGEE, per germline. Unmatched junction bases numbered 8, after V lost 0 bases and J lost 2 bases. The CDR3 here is CASSVDPLTSGDTDTQYF. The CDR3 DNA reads TGTGCCAGCAGCGTAGATCCTCTGACTAGCGGGGACACAGATACGCAGTATTTT. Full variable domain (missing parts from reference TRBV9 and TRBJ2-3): DSGVTQTPKHLITATGQRVTLRCSPRSGDLSVYWYQQSLDQGLQFLIQYYNGEERAKGNILERFSAQQFPDLHSELNLSSLELGDSALYFCASSVDPLTSGDTDTQYFGPGTRLTVL.

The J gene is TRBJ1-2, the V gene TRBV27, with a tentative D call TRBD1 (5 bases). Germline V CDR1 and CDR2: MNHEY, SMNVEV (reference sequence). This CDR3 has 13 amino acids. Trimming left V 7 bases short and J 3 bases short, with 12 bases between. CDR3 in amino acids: CASTGGGHYGYTF. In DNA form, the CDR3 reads TGTGCCAGCACCGGGGGGGGACACTATGGCTACACCTTC.

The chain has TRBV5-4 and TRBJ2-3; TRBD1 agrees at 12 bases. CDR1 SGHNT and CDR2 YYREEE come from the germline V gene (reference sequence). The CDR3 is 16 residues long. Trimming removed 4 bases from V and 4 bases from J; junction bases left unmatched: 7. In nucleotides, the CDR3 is TGTGCCAGCAGCGGATGGGACAGGGGGCAGGCAGATACGCAGTATTTT. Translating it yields CASSGWDRGQADTQYF.

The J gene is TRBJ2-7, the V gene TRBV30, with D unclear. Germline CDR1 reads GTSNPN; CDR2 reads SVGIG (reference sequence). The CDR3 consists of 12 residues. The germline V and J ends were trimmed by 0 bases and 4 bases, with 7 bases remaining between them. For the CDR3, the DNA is TGTGCCTGGAGTGTAGCGTGGTACGAGCAGTACTTC. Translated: CAWSVAWYEQYF.

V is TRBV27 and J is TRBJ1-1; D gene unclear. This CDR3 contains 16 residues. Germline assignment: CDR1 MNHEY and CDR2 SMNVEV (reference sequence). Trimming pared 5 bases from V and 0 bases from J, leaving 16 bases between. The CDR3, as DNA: TGTGCCAGCAGTCCCGTCGAGTGGTTGGTGAACACTGAAGCTTTCTTT. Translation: CASSPVEWLVNTEAFF.

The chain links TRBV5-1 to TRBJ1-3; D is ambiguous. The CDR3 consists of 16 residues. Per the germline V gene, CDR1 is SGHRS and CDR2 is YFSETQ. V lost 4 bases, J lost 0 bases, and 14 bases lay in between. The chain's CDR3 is CASSPQDGLSGNTIYF. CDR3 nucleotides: TGCGCCAGCAGCCCCCAGGACGGACTCTCTGGAAACACCATATATTTT.

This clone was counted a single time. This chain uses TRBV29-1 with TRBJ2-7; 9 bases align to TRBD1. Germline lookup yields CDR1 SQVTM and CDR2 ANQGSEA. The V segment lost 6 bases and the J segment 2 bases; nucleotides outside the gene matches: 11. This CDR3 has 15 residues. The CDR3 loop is CSVGDWTGATYEQYF. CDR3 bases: TGCAGCGTCGGGGATTGGACAGGGGCGACCTACGAGCAGTACTTC.

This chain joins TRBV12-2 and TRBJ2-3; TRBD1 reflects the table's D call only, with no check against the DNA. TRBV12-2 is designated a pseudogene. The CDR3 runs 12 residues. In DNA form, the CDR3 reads TGCGAACCCTTTTGGGCCACAGATACGCAGTATTTT. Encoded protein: CEPFWATDTQYF.

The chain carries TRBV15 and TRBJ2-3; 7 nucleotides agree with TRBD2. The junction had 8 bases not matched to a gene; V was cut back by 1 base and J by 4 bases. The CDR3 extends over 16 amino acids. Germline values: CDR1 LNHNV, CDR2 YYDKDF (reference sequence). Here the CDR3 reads CATSRVIGRGSDTQYF. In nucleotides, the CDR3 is TGTGCCACCAGCAGAGTAATAGGGCGGGGGTCAGATACGCAGTATTTT.

CDR3 sequence reads: CASSLGSADTQYF. CDR3 sequence (DNA): TGTGCCAGCAGCTTAGGTTCAGCGGATACGCAGTATTTT. The gene calls are TRBV7-8 and TRBJ2-3; D remains unclear. Trimming took 1 base from V and 6 from J, leaving 8 bases between them. Germline assignment: CDR1 SGHVS and CDR2 FQNEAQ. The CDR3 totals 13 residues.

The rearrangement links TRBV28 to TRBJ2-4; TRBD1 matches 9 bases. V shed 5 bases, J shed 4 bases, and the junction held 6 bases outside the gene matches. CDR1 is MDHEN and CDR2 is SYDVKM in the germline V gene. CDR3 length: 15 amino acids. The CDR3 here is CASSPSGTGKNIQYF. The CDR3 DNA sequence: TGTGCCAGCAGTCCCTCCGGGACAGGGAAAAACATTCAGTACTTC.

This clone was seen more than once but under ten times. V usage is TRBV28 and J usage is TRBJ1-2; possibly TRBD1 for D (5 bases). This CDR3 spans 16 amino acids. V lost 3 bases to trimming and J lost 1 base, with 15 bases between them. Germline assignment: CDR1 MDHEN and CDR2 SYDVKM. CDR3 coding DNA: TGTGCCAGCAGTTTCCCCGGAGAGCAGGGTAACTATGGCTACACCTTC. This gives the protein CASSFPGEQGNYGYTF.